The 21 T cell receptor beta chains in this list originate from one sample, sequenced in a study of T-cell memory formation after mild COVID-19. TCRdb re-derived calls from the 5' RACE reads in MiXCR, one entry per CDR3 protein. This sample carries about 430,000 distinct CDR3 sequences, less than 25% of them seen once, and the ten largest clones take 8.8%. Input material: PBMCs or a T cell subset sorted from them (not recorded which). The receptors derive from an adult woman who had mild COVID-19 (a few samples of this study predate the infection). Cell type and time point are not known.

The chain couples TRBV9 to TRBJ2-7; a weak D match, TRBD1 (5 bases). In germline, CDR1 is SGDLS, CDR2 YYNGEE. Trimming pared 0 bases from V and 0 bases from J, leaving 13 bases between. This CDR3 has 16 amino acids. CDR3 protein: CASSVAAQGNSYEQYF. CDR3 coding DNA: TGTGCCAGCAGCGTAGCTGCGCAGGGCAACTCCTACGAGCAGTACTTC.

The chain has TRBV20-1 and TRBJ1-5; maybe TRBD1 (5 bases). Germline CDR1 reads DFQATT; CDR2 reads SNEGSKA (reference sequence). V was shortened by 4 bases and J by 1 base, with 11 bases between the two germline ends. This CDR3 has 14 residues. In DNA, the CDR3 is TGCAGTGCTAACTACGGGACCAGCAATCAGCCCCAGCATTTT. Residues: CSANYGTSNQPQHF.

This clonotype was found a few times. DNA of the CDR3: TGTGCCAGCAGCATGACCAGGGAACAAGGTGAAAAACTGTTTTTT. This gives the protein CASSMTREQGEKLFF. The V call is TRBV12-3 or TRBV12-4, the J call TRBJ1-4; maybe TRBD1 (5 bases). Trimming left V 6 bases short and J 7 bases short, with 18 bases between. This CDR3 is built from 15 residues.

There are many counts of this clonotype. The CDR3 nucleotides read TGTGCCAGCAGTCTCGGGACTCACTATACTGGGGACTCACTGTACTTC. Its protein is CASSLGTHYTGDSLYF. The V gene is TRBV12-3 or TRBV12-4, the J gene TRBJ2-7; D possibly corresponds to TRBD2 (6 bases). The V end was cut by 5 bases, the J end by 12 bases, with 29 bases between. The CDR3 contains 16 residues.

The V and J genes are TRBV5-5 and TRBJ2-3, with 11 positions matching TRBD2. In germline, CDR1 is SGHKS, CDR2 YYEKEE (reference sequence). J gave up 3 bases and V 4 bases, and 16 bases lay outside the gene matches. The CDR3 length is 19 residues. Written as DNA, the CDR3 is TGTGCCAGCAGCGTTCTTATAGCGGGGGGGGCCGACTGGACAGATACGCAGTATTTT. It codes for CASSVLIAGGADWTDTQYF. Combining the CDR3 with reference TRBV5-5 and TRBJ2-3 gives the whole variable domain DAGVTQSPTHLIKTRGQQVTLRCSPISGHKSVSWYQQVLGQGPQFIFQYYEKEERGRGNFPDRFSARQFPNYSSELNVNALLLGDSALYLCASSVLIAGGADWTDTQYFGPGTRLTVL.

This rearrangement joins TRBV6-5 to TRBJ1-6; perhaps TRBD1 as D (5 bases). The CDR3 sequence is 14 residues long. Trimming took off 6 bases at V and 3 bases at J, with 9 bases between the two ends. Germline-derived CDR1 and CDR2 are MNHEY and SVGAGI. In DNA form, the CDR3 reads TGTGCCAGCAGGAGGGACGGCTATAATTCACCCCTCCACTTT. It is translated as CASRRDGYNSPLHF.

This clonotype was observed many times. The gene calls are TRBV19 and TRBJ2-3, with a tentative D call TRBD1 (6 bases). The V and J ends lost 2 bases and 5 bases respectively, with 14 bases between them. The length of the CDR3 is 15 residues. The germline CDR1 and CDR2 sequences are LNHDA and SQIVND (reference sequence). In DNA, the CDR3 is TGTGCCAGTAGTATAAGGACAGTTAGGGTAGATACGCAGTATTTT. Protein sequence: CASSIRTVRVDTQYF.

This clonotype was detected a few times. J is TRBJ2-4 and V is TRBV5-5, with D perhaps matching TRBD1 (5 bases). Germline V lookup: CDR1 SGHKS, CDR2 YYEKEE (reference sequence). V was trimmed by 2 bases and J by 0 bases, leaving 12 bases between them. The length of the CDR3 is 16 residues. Written as DNA, the CDR3 is TGTGCCAGCAGCTTTTTCCAGGGTATAGCCAAAAACATTCAGTACTTC. Translation: CASSFFQGIAKNIQYF.

This sequence joins TRBV12-3 or TRBV12-4 and TRBJ1-1, with a tentative D call TRBD1 (6 bases). CDR3 size: 18 residues. V was shortened by 6 bases and J by 0 bases, with 23 bases between the two germline ends. CDR3 in DNA: TGTGCCAGCAGACCTTTAGGGGGGCAGGGCCCCATGAACACTGAAGCTTTCTTT. The encoded protein is CASRPLGGQGPMNTEAFF.

V is TRBV5-1 and J is TRBJ1-2; 8 bases align to TRBD1. Germline V gene data show CDR1 as SGHRS and CDR2 as YFSETQ. This CDR3 contains 15 residues. Trimming took 0 bases from V and 2 from J; bases not matched to a gene: 3. DNA for the CDR3: TGCGCCAGCAGCTTGGTGTACAGGGGGAACTATGGCTACACCTTC. It is translated as CASSLVYRGNYGYTF. Using reference TRBV5-1 and TRBJ1-2 for the parts outside the CDR3, the full variable domain is KAGVTQTPRYLIKTRGQQVTLSCSPISGHRSVSWYQQTPGQGLQFLFEYFSETQRNKGNFPGRFSGRQFSNSRSEMNVSTLELGDSALYLCASSLVYRGNYGYTFGSGTRLTVV.

The V and J genes are TRBV19 and TRBJ2-3; 10 bases are shared with TRBD2. The CDR3 runs to 17 residues. V lost 9 bases to trimming and J lost 2 bases; unmatched junction nucleotides: 14. CDR1 is LNHDA and CDR2 is SQIVND in the germline V gene (reference sequence). The CDR3 nucleotides read TGTGCCAGCGCACATCTTCCTCTAGCGGGAGACACAGATACGCAGTATTTT. This sequence encodes CASAHLPLAGDTDTQYF.

The table lists this clonotype with a few counts. The V gene is TRBV3-1, the J gene TRBJ2-5, with D uncertain. In germline, CDR1 is LGHDT, CDR2 YNNKEL (reference sequence). There are 14 residues in the CDR3. V shed 8 bases and J shed 2 bases, with 15 bases lying between them. The CDR3 is CASVGYPSQETQYF. CDR3 nucleotide sequence: TGTGCCAGCGTGGGGTACCCCTCTCAAGAGACCCAGTACTTC.

The chain carries TRBV9 and TRBJ2-1, with TRBD2 matching over 11 bases. The germline V gene encodes CDR1 SGDLS and CDR2 YYNGEE. Trimming at V came to 3 bases and at J to 3 bases, leaving 11 bases not matched to a gene. This CDR3 is 18 amino acids long. The CDR3 DNA follows: TGTGCCAGCAGCGCCCCCCCCGGGACTAGCGGTATCTACAATGAGCAGTTCTTC. This gives the protein CASSAPPGTSGIYNEQFF.

The chain employs TRBV4-3 and TRBJ1-3, with D unclear. V was clipped by 4 bases and J by 0 bases, with 10 bases between them. The CDR3 consists of 15 residues. The V gene's germline CDR1 is LGHNA and CDR2 YSLEER. DNA of the CDR3: TGCGCCAGCAGCCGTGTCGGAATCTCTGGAAACACCATATATTTT. Protein: CASSRVGISGNTIYF.

This clonotype was detected only a few times. V is TRBV9 and J is TRBJ1-1, with 7 positions matching TRBD1. V lost 0 bases and J lost 2; bases outside the gene matches: 7. Germline CDR1 reads SGDLS; CDR2 reads YYNGEE. The CDR3 runs to 16 residues. CDR3 nucleotide sequence: TGTGCCAGCAGCGTAGAGCCAGGGGGGTTCAACACTGAAGCTTTCTTT. Its protein product is CASSVEPGGFNTEAFF.

The genes are TRBV5-5 and TRBJ1-5; D perhaps matches TRBD1 (6 bases). CDR1 SGHKS and CDR2 YYEKEE come from the germline V gene (reference sequence). The CDR3 covers 15 residues. V lost 3 bases and J 0 bases, leaving 10 bases between the germline ends. The CDR3 DNA sequence: TGTGCCAGCAGCTACAGGGCTTATAGCAATCAGCCCCAGCATTTT. Protein product: CASSYRAYSNQPQHF.

J is TRBJ2-1 and V is TRBV2; 8 bases are shared with TRBD2. Trimming removed 6 bases from V and 10 bases from J; junction bases left unmatched: 14. Germline CDR1 SNHLY, CDR2 FYNNEI. CDR3 length: 15 amino acids. The DNA of the CDR3 is TGTGCCAGCAGGGTCGGGACTAGTTGGATTTACGAGCAGTTCTTC. This encodes CASRVGTSWIYEQFF.

The rearrangement joins TRBV30 to TRBJ2-3; D may correspond to TRBD1 or TRBD2 (5 bases each). The germline V gene has CDR1 GTSNPN and CDR2 SVGIG (reference sequence). Trimming shortened V by 7 bases and J by 6 bases, and 20 bases separated the two germline ends. There are 14 residues in the CDR3. Here the CDR3 reads CASSRDRTGDTQYF. In nucleotides, the CDR3 is TGTGCCTCCTCCCGGGACCGGACGGGGGATACGCAGTATTTT. Full variable domain (rest looked up from reference TRBV30 and TRBJ2-3): SQTIHQWPATLVQPVGSPLSLECTVEGTSNPNLYWYRQAAGRGLQLLFYSVGIGQISSEVPQNLSASRPQDRQFILSSKKLLLSDSGFYLCASSRDRTGDTQYFGPGTRLTVL.

The rearrangement links TRBV15 to TRBJ2-3; 10 bases map to TRBD2. This CDR3 region has 16 residues. The V and J ends lost 0 bases and 5 bases, in that order; junction bases with no gene match: 5. The germline V gene encodes CDR1 LNHNV and CDR2 YYDKDF (reference sequence). The CDR3 nucleotides read TGTGCCACCAGCAGAGACACTAGCGGGACCTTAGATACGCAGTATTTT. Protein product: CATSRDTSGTLDTQYF.

In its sample, this clonotype was seen a few times. The chain links TRBV11-2 to TRBJ2-5, with D perhaps TRBD1 or TRBD2 (6 bases each). Germline V gene lookup returns CDR1 SGHAT and CDR2 FQNNGV. The V end was cut by 4 bases, the J end by 5 bases, with 17 bases between. The CDR3 is made up of 15 amino acids. The CDR3 nucleotides are TGTGCCAGCAGCTCATGGACAGTCCGGGGGGAGACCCAGTACTTC. Translated, it gives CASSSWTVRGETQYF.

This clonotype occurred a few times. This chain uses TRBV3-1 with TRBJ1-2, with a possible D match to TRBD1 (6 bases). Per germline, CDR1 LGHDT and CDR2 YNNKEL (reference sequence). The CDR3 sequence is 13 residues long. V dropped 6 bases and J dropped 7 bases, with 15 bases sitting between them. This chain's CDR3 is CASRKGELGGYTF. Here the CDR3 DNA reads TGTGCCAGCAGGAAGGGGGAACTAGGTGGCTACACCTTC.